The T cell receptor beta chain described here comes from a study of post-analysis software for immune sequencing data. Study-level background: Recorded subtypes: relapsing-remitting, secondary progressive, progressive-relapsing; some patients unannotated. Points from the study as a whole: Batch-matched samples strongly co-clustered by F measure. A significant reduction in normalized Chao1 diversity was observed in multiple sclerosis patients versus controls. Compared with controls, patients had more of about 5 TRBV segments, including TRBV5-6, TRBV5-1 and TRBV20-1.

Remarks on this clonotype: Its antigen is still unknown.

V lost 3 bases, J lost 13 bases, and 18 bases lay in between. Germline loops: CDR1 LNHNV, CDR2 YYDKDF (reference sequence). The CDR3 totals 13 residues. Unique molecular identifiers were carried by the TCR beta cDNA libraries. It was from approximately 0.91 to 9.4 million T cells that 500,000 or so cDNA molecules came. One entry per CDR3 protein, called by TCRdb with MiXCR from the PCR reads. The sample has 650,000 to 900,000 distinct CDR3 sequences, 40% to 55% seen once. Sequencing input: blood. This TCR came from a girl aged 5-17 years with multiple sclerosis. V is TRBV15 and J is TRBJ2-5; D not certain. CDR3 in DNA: TGTGCCACCAGCAGCGGCGGACCAAAGAACCCGTACTTC. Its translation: CATSSGGPKNPYF.